The entry below describes one TCR beta chain. Its antigen is not known. Sequencing used cDNA as its template, made by extracting RNA and reverse transcribing it. The protocol was immunoSEQ multiplex PCR, while the TCRdb copy is restricted to in-frame clones and leaves out a portion. The sample has fewer than 250,000 clones, 64% seen once; the top ten hold around 3.9%. The data originate from a study of CD8+ T cells in alopecia areata. Treatment in this sample: oral pan-JAK inhibitor, 5-10 mg twice daily. Sampling of alopecia areata patients yielded lesional scalp punch biopsies as well as peripheral blood. Germline loops: CDR1 GTSNPN, CDR2 SVGIG (reference sequence). This CDR3 is 13 amino acids long. V lost 8 bases, J lost 0 bases, and 13 bases lay in between. General study results and limits: Scalp sample data also include resident alphabeta T cells from normal skin. Within the top 100, expanded CD8+ clones significantly decreased with tofacitinib, as did scalp clonality. Throughout tofacitinib, many expanded lesional clones continued to persist in scalp and blood.

The chain joins TRBV30 to TRBJ1-1; D remains unclear. The receptor was isolated from a human donor with alopecia areata. This material consisted of CD4+ T cells sorted from blood, taken at week 4, from a patient treated with tofacitinib. In nucleotides, the CDR3 is TGTGCCAAGCGCGCCAACATGAACACTGAAGCTTTCTTT. This translates into CAKRANMNTEAFF. The full variable domain, completed using reference TRBV30 and TRBJ1-1, is SQTIHQWPATLVQPVGSPLSLECTVEGTSNPNLYWYRQAAGRGLQLLFYSVGIGQISSEVPQNLSASRPQDRQFILSSKKLLLSDSGFYLCAKRANMNTEAFFGQGTRLTVV.